This TCR beta chain was identified in a study of tumor and adjacent non-tumor tissue in lung cancer. RNA was extracted from bulk tissue without any cell sorting. The germline CDR1 and CDR2 sequences are DFQATT and SNEGSKA (reference sequence). This CDR3 region has 14 residues. The library came from three nested PCR rounds adapted from ARM-PCR protocols. TCRdb independently ran MiXCR on the multiplex PCR reads; one entry per CDR3 protein. The sample carries 65,000 to 95,000 distinct CDR3 sequences, 80% recorded once. In this sample, this clonotype turned up a few times. It may be a read error: a sequence one base away is much more abundant. Since the CDR3 does not end with the conserved phenylalanine or tryptophan, this likely comes from a read error.

The V call is TRBV20-1, the J call TRBJ2-7; maybe TRBD2 (5 bases). The sample consisted of lung tumor tissue. The clonotype originates from a woman in her forties or fifties with non-small cell lung cancer. The CDR3 reads CIASREGTGYEQYS. The CDR3, as DNA: TGCATTGCTAGCCGAGAAGGCACGGGCTACGAGCAGTACTCC.